This TCR beta chain originates from a study of beta chain features in type 1 diabetes. General study findings and limits: Moderate but significant shortening of TCRB CDR3s was recorded in all four CD4+ subsets from Type 1 diabetes patients.

Comment on this clone: What it binds is not known.

With V trimmed by 0 bases and J by 8 bases, 2 bases remained unmatched. CDR1 and CDR2 from the germline V gene are SGHNT and YYREEE (reference sequence). The CDR3 consists of 13 residues. Expressed TCRB transcripts got sequenced, as all isolated RNA was reverse transcribed. Clones were sequenced by immunoSEQ multiplex PCR, and TCRdb holds only the in-frame ones, with some missing. Among around 280,000 clones listed, roughly 15% were seen once. Sequenced: naive CD4+ T cells from blood. The rearrangement joins TRBV5-4 to TRBJ2-1; 7 bases align to TRBD2. The origin of this receptor is a man aged 18 to 35 with type 1 diabetes. The CDR3 DNA reads as TGTGCCAGCAGCTTGGGAGGGAGGGATGAGCAGTTCTTC. It codes for CASSLGGRDEQFF.